This section outlines one T cell receptor beta chain sequence together with its context. Germline V gives CDR1 MNHEY, CDR2 SVGAGI. CDR3 length equals 14 residues. With 5 bases clipped from V and 6 bases from J, the junction kept 3 bases outside the gene matches. Around 200,000 CFSE-labeled responder cells were plated with around 200,000 irradiated, violet-dye-labeled stimulator cells. The sample is drawn from a study of graft-versus-host responses after intestinal transplantation. Turning to the study itself: For two to four years after anti-thymocyte globulin induction, all recipients took tacrolimus and steroids.

Here immunoSEQ multiplex PCR was the method, and the copy in TCRdb shows in-frame clones only, minus some. In the table there are 13,000 to 15,000 clones, around a third of which are singletons. This TCR derives from a human patient who received an intestinal transplant. The sample here was alloreactive CD8+ T cells from a mixed lymphocyte reaction culture, taken before intestinal transplant. Regarding subset: CFSE-low proliferating T cells sorted from roughly 6-day pre-transplant mixed lymphocyte reaction (GvH or HvG direction). The chain carries TRBV6-5 and TRBJ2-3, with 12 bases that match TRBD1. The CDR3 nucleotides read TGTGCCAGCAGTCTGGGACAGGGGGCGGATACGCAGTATTTT. Translated, it gives CASSLGQGADTQYF.